Shown below are 3 T cell receptor beta chains from a single sample sequenced in a study of T cells in Graves' hyperthyroidism and ophthalmopathy. Researchers amplified the TCR beta CDR3 regions from RNA transcripts. HTBI primers were the set used in a first-round RT-PCR of the TCR CDR3. TCRdb used MiXCR to reprocess the multiplex PCR reads, holding one entry per CDR3 protein. The data hold under 600,000 distinct CDR3 sequences, with approximately 15% observed a single time. The sequenced material came from blood. The receptor set was obtained from a woman in her thirties or forties with Graves' ophthalmopathy.

The J gene is TRBJ2-7, the V gene TRBV3-1; 9 bases line up with TRBD2. There are 16 residues in the CDR3. V shed 3 bases and J 3 bases; nucleotides not matched to a gene: 9. Germline CDR1 LGHDT, CDR2 YNNKEL (reference sequence). CDR3 in DNA: TGTGCCAGCAGCCATGGGCTAGCGGGGACAATCTACGAGCAGTACTTC. It is translated as CASSHGLAGTIYEQYF.

This clonotype was counted ten times or more. This chain connects TRBV5-5 to TRBJ2-2; D gene uncertain. CDR1 is SGHKS, CDR2 YYEKEE, per germline (reference sequence). The CDR3 has 15 amino acids. Trimming took off 0 bases at V and 2 bases at J, with 8 bases between the two ends. The CDR3 is CASSLVLGNTGELFF. The CDR3 DNA follows: TGTGCCAGCAGCTTGGTCCTGGGAAACACCGGGGAGCTGTTTTTT.

Only one count was recorded for this clonotype. Possible read error: a much larger clone is one base away. The V and J genes are TRBV3-1 and TRBJ2-3; either TRBD1 or TRBD2 may fit D (7 bases each). V was pared by 6 bases and J by 4 bases, with 14 bases between. Germline CDR1 and CDR2: LGHDT and YNNKEL (reference sequence). The CDR3 is made up of 14 amino acids. CDR3 loop: CASSSQGGSDTQYF. In DNA form, the CDR3 reads TGTGCCAGCAGTTCCCAGGGGGGGTCAGATACGCAGTATTTT.